This T cell receptor (beta chain) came from a study of blood T cells in healthy people across ages (dated by TCRdb to between 2014 and 2016). In the study overall: In model experiments, template switching captured about one uniquely barcoded TCR beta cDNA molecule for every two T cells. Donors of different ages were randomly distributed across sequencing lanes to avoid experimental bias. Two additional independent replicas of 1 million unique cDNA reads from the same blood draw were analyzed for two donors (one aged 18 to 29 and one aged 80 or older). Donors were grouped into four age groups: young (average roughly 15 years), middle-aged (roughly 38), aged (about 59) and long-lived (less than 85). Age-related changes in TCR beta repertoire diversity were measured in the study by deep sequencing normalized with unique cDNA molecular identifiers.

Donors were 39 systemically healthy Caucasian individuals from Russia aged roughly 6 to 100 years. Approximately 9.3 milliliters of peripheral blood were collected from each donor into EDTA-treated Vacutainer tubes. PBMCs were isolated by Ficoll-Paque density-gradient centrifugation, with at least 6 million obtained per sample. Total RNA was extracted from PBMCs with Trizol reagent, with at least 5.5 micrograms obtained per sample. For every donor, an aliquot of PBMCs went through flow cytometry to measure the percentages of naive CD45RAhigh/CD27high T cells. The library was made by 5' RACE. Sequencing relied on an Illumina HiSeq 2500. A second PCR of about 7 to 12 cycles was run with a J-beta primer mix and a sample-barcoded 5' primer. Each TCR beta cDNA molecule received a unique molecular identifier from a template-switch 5' adaptor carrying 12 random nucleotides. At least 3 million CDR3-containing paired-end reads were obtained from each sample. All of the RNA was converted into first-strand cDNA using the Mint cDNA synthesis kit, with a TRBC-specific oligonucleotide serving as the primer. All cDNA was treated with uracil-DNA glycosylase and then went through a first 18-cycle PCR with the universal primers M1SS and BC2_uni_R. As for the original processing: For normalization, 1 million high-quality reads, each with a distinct molecular identifier, were randomly selected from each sample. Instead of being binned into consensus sequences, reads with shared molecular identifiers were discarded. MiTCR, with a Q25 quality threshold and the strictest error-elimination algorithm, was used for CDR3 identification, clonotype clustering and error correction. A nonparametric unseen species model with Euler transformation was used to estimate a lower bound on total TCR beta diversity. Using fastp trimming at Q25 and MiXCR clonotype assembly, TCRdb reanalyzed the public sequencing data and kept in-frame beta chains. Here each entry gathers all rows of one CDR3 protein and keeps the most common genes and DNA. Here the V and J calls rest on TCRdb's processing, not on the authors' analysis. This sample has about 720,000 distinct CDR3 sequences in its table, and 20% to 25% of those were observed once. The top ten constitute less than 25% of the sample.

The CDR3 goes from the cysteine to the phenylalanine over 15 residues. The read is trimmed to its CDR3 DNA, 45 bases read in frame from base 1. Via the germline V gene (reference sequence), CDR1 is DFQATT and CDR2 SNEGSKA. V is pruned by 4 bases and J by 1 base, leaving 6 bases of the junction without a gene match. Results and caveats for the whole study, not just this receptor: There was a strong correlation between observed TCR beta diversity and the percentage of naive T cells measured by flow cytometry. Observed TCR beta diversity per million T cells fell roughly linearly with age, and a significant reduction was already apparent by age around 40. The long-lived group showed more naive CD4+ T cells, fewer expanded clones and increased TCR diversity than the aged group, suggesting age selection. Because profiling used bulk unsorted PBMCs, naive and antigen-experienced compartments could not be compared conclusively. Because the CMV infection status of the donors was unknown, age-related changes in expanded clonotypes may potentially have been confounded. Estimates of total diversity based on one million sequenced T cells were regarded as lower bounds and as underestimates.

With respect to this clonotype: This clone's antigen is unknown. No quality values exist for individual bases; no much larger clone is one base distant.

The source material was blood. The chain couples TRBV20-1 to TRBJ2-4, with 8 bases aligning to TRBD1. The source is a man aged 70-80 years in good health. The CDR3 protein is CSATRTGLAKNIQYF. The nucleotide sequence reads as follows: TGCAGTGCTACGAGGACAGGGCTCGCCAAAAACATTCAGTACTTC.